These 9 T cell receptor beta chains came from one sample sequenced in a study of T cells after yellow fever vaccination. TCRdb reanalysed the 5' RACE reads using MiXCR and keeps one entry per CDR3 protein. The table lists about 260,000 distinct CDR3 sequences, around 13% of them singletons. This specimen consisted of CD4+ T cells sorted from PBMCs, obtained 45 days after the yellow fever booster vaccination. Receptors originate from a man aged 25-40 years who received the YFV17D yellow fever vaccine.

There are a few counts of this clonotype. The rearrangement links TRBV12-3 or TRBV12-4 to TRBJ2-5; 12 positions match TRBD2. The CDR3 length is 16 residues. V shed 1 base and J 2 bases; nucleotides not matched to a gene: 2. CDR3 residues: CASSLGLAGVQETQYF. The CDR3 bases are TGTGCCAGCAGTTTAGGACTAGCGGGAGTACAAGAGACCCAGTACTTC.

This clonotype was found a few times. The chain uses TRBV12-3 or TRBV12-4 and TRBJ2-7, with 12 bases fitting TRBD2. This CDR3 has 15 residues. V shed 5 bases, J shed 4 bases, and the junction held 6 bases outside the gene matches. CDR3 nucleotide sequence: TGTGCCAGCAGTGATCTAGCGGGAGGGAGGTACGAGCAGTACTTC. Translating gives CASSDLAGGRYEQYF.

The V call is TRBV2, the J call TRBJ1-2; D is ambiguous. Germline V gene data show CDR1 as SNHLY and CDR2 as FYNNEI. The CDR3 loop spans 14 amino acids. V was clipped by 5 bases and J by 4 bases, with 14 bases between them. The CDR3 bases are TGTGCCAGCAGTCCTTGGGAGGATGGCTATGGCTACACCTTC. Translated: CASSPWEDGYGYTF.

CDR3 bases: TGCGCCAGCAGCCGGGGGTGGGACAGGAGCTCCTACGAGCAGTACTTC. Its translation is CASSRGWDRSSYEQYF. The genes are TRBV5-1 and TRBJ2-7; TRBD1 matches at 8 bases. Germline-derived CDR1 and CDR2 are SGHRS and YFSETQ. The CDR3 extends over 16 amino acids. V shed 4 bases, J shed 0 bases, and the junction held 9 bases outside the gene matches.

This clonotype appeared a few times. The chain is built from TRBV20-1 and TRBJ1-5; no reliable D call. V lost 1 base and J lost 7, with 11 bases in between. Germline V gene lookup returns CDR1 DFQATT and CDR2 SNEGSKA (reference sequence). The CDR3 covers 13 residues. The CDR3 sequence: CSARARHGQPQHF. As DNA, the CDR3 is TGCAGTGCTAGAGCCAGACACGGGCAGCCCCAGCATTTT.

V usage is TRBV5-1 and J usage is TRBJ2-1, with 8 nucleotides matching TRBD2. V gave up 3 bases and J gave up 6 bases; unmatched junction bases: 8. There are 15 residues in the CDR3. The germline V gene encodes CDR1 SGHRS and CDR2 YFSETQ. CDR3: CASSSGGTSFNEQFF. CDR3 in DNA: TGCGCCAGCAGCTCGGGGGGGACTAGTTTCAATGAGCAGTTCTTC.

The CDR3 loop is CASRGDKKSSYNEQFF. CDR3 DNA: TGCGCCAGCAGGGGAGACAAAAAATCCTCCTACAATGAGCAGTTCTTC. This chain uses TRBV5-1 with TRBJ2-1, with D perhaps matching TRBD2 (5 bases). V shed 5 bases and J shed 0 bases, with 15 bases lying between them. Germline loops: CDR1 SGHRS, CDR2 YFSETQ. The CDR3 extends over 16 amino acids. Using reference TRBV5-1 and TRBJ2-1 for the parts outside the CDR3, the full variable domain is KAGVTQTPRYLIKTRGQQVTLSCSPISGHRSVSWYQQTPGQGLQFLFEYFSETQRNKGNFPGRFSGRQFSNSRSEMNVSTLELGDSALYLCASRGDKKSSYNEQFFGPGTRLTVL.

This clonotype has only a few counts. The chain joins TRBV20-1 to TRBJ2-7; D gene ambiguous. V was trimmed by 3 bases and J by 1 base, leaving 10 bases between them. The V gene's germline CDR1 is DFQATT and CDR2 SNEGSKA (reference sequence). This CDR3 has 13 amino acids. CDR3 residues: CSASPDGSYEQYF. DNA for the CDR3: TGCAGTGCTAGCCCGGACGGGTCCTACGAGCAGTACTTC.

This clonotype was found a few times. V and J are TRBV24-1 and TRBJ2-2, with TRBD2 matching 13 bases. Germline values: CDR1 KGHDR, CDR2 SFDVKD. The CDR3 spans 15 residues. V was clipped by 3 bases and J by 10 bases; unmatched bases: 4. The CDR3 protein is CATSDRTSGSQELFF. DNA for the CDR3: TGTGCCACCAGTGATAGGACTAGCGGGAGCCAGGAGCTGTTTTTT.